This T cell receptor beta chain was identified in a study of blood T cell repertoires in COVID-19. The repertoire was sequenced with immunoSEQ multiplex PCR; TCRdb's copy has only in-frame clones and lacks some. Seen here are roughly 60,000 clones, over 80% observed once, and the top ten hold 3.5% to 4%. V lost 6 bases to trimming and J lost 0 bases, with 12 bases between them. From germline, CDR1 is LNHDA and CDR2 SQIVND (reference sequence). The CDR3 extends over 15 amino acids. The chain links TRBV19 to TRBJ1-5; a possible D gene is TRBD1 (6 bases). The specimen sequenced was peripheral blood. This receptor was obtained from a man aged 35-49 years with COVID-19, enrolled during active disease. The CDR3 spells CASREDRFSNQPQHF. The CDR3 region has the DNA TGTGCCAGTAGGGAAGACAGGTTTAGCAATCAGCCCCAGCATTTT.